The T cell receptor (beta chain) described here comes from a study of graft-versus-host responses after intestinal transplantation. As for the study in general: Anti-thymocyte globulin induction was given to all recipients, followed by tacrolimus and steroids for roughly 3 years.

This table comes from immunoSEQ multiplex PCR, and its TCRdb copy is limited to in-frame clones, with some not included. The repertoire consists of about 17,000 clones, with 60% to 80% occurring once and the leading ten covering roughly 7.8%. Intraepithelial and lamina propria lymphocytes were freed from processed graft tissue. The germline V gene has CDR1 MNHEY and CDR2 SVGAGI. V was pared by 6 bases and J by 10 bases, with 11 bases of the junction left unmatched. The CDR3 is 15 amino acids. V usage is TRBV6-5 and J usage is TRBJ2-1; 11 positions agree with TRBD2. The material was ileum tissue, obtained almost 470 days after intestinal transplant. The receptor was derived from a human patient who received an intestinal transplant, so some T cells may come from the graft donor. The chain's CDR3 is CASRPGTSGPTEQFF. CDR3 DNA: TGTGCCAGCAGGCCCGGGACTAGCGGACCTACGGAGCAGTTCTTC.